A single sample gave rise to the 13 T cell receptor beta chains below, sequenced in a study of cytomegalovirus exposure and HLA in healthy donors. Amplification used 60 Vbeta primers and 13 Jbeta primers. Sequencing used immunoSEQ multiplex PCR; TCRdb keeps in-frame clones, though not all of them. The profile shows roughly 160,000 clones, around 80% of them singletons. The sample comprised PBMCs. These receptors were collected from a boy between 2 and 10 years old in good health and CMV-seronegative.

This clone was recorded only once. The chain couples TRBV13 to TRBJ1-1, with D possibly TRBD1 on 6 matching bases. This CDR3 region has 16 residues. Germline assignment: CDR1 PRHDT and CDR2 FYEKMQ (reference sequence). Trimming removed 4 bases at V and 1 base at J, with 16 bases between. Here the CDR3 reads CASSSPGVRGNTEAFF. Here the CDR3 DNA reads TGTGCCAGCAGCTCTCCAGGGGTTAGGGGGAACACTGAAGCTTTCTTT.

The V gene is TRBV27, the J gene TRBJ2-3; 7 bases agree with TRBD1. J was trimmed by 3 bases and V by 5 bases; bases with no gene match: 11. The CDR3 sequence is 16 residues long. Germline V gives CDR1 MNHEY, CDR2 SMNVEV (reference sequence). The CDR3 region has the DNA TGTGCCAGCAGTCCCGGACAGGCCCCGAGGACAGATACGCAGTATTTT. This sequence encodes CASSPGQAPRTDTQYF.

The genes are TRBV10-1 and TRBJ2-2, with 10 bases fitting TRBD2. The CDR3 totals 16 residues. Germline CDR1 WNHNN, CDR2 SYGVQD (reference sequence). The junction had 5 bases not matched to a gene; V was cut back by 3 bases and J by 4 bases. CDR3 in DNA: TGCGCCAGCAGTGAAGTAGCGGGGGGCCGCACCGGGGAGCTGTTTTTT. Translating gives CASSEVAGGRTGELFF.

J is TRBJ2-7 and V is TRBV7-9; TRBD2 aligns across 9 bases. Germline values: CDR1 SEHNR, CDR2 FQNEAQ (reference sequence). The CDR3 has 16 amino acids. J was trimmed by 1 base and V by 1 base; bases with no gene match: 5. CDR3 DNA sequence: TGTGCCAGCAGCTTAGGACCCAGCGGGGGGTCCTACGAGCAGTACGTC. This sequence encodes CASSLGPSGGSYEQYV.

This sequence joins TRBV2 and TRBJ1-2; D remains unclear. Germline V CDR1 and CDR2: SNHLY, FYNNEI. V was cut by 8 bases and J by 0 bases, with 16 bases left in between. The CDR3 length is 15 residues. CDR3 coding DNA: TGTGCCAGCGTCCGGCAGGCCCATACTAACTATGGCTACACCTTC. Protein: CASVRQAHTNYGYTF.

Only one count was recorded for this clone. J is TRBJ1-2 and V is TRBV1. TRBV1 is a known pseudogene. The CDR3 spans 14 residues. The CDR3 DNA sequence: TGCACCAGCAGCCAAGTTAGGGAGAGCTATGGCTACACCTTC. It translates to CTSSQVRESYGYTF.

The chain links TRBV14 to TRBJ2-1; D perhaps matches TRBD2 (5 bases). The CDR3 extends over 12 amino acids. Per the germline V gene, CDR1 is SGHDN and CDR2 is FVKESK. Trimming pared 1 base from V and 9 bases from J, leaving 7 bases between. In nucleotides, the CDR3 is TGTGCCAGCAGCCAAGTAGCGTCTGAGCAGTTCTTC. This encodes CASSQVASEQFF.

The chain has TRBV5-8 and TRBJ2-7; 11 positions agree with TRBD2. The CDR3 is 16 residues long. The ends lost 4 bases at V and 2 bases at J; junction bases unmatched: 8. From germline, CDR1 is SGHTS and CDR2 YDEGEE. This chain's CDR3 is CASSGASGGNTYEQYV. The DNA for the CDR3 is TGTGCCAGCAGCGGGGCTAGCGGGGGGAACACCTACGAGCAGTACGTC.

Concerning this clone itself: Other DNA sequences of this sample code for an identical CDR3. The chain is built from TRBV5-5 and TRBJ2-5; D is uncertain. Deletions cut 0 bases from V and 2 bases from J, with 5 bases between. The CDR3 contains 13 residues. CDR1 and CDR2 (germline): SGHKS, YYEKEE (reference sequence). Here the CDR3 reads CASSLASQETQYF. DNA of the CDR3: TGTGCCAGCAGCTTGGCCAGTCAAGAGACCCAGTACTTC.

CDR3: CASSLGRDSNTEAFF. In nucleotides, the CDR3 is TGTGCCAGCAGCTTAGGTCGGGATTCGAACACTGAAGCTTTCTTT. The chain uses TRBV7-9 and TRBJ1-1, with D unclear. Germline V lookup: CDR1 SEHNR, CDR2 FQNEAQ (reference sequence). The CDR3 spans 15 residues. Trimming pared 1 base from V and 1 base from J, leaving 10 bases between.

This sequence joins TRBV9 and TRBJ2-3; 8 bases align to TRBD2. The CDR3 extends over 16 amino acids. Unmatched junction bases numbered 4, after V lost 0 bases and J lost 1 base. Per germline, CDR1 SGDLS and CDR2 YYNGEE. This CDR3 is CASSVDGAGGTDTQYF. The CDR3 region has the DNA TGTGCCAGCAGCGTAGACGGAGCGGGGGGCACAGATACGCAGTATTTT. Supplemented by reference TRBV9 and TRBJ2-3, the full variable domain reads DSGVTQTPKHLITATGQRVTLRCSPRSGDLSVYWYQQSLDQGLQFLIQYYNGEERAKGNILERFSAQQFPDLHSELNLSSLELGDSALYFCASSVDGAGGTDTQYFGPGTRLTVL.

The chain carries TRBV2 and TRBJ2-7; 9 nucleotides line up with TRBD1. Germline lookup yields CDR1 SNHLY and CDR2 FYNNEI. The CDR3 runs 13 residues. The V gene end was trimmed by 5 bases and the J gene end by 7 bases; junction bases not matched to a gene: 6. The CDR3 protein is CASSRTGEGEQYV. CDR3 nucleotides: TGTGCCAGCAGTCGGACAGGGGAGGGTGAGCAGTACGTC.

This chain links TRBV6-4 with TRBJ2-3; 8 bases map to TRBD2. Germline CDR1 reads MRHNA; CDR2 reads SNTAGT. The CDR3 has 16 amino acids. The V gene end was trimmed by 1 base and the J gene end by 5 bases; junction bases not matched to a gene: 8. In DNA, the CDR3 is TGTGCCAGCAGTGACTATCCCGGGAGGGCCATAGATACGCAGTATTTT. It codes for CASSDYPGRAIDTQYF.